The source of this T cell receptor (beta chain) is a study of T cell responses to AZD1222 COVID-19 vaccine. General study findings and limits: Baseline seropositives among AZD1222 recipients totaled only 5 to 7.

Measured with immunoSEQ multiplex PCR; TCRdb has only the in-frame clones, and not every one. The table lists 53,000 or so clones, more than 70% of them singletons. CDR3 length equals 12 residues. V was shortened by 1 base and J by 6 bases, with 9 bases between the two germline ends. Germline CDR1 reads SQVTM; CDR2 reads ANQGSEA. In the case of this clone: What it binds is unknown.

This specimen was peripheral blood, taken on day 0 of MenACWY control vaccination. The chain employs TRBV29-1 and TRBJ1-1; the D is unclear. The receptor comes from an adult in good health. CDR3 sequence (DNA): TGCAGCGTTGAAGCCCAGGCGGCTGAAGCTTTCTTT. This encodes CSVEAQAAEAFF.